This is a list of T cell receptor beta chains from one sample in a study of PD-1 blockade in classical Hodgkin lymphoma. Using immunoSEQ multiplex PCR, the repertoire was profiled, and TCRdb retains in-frame clones only, with some absent. Counted here are approximately 10,000 clones, approximately 88% occurring once; the ten biggest clones make up about 38%. Specimen: CD8+ T cells from blood, collected at baseline. The receptor source for this set is a human donor with classical Hodgkin lymphoma. CDR3s include the opening cysteine and the closing phenylalanine or tryptophan. D genes are given only for firm matches. Clone size, where shown, is once, few, many, or a class for clones that have expanded.

.	TRBV11-2	TRBJ2-5	TRBD1	TGTGCCAGCAGCTTTATCCAGGGGGCAGAGACCCAGTACTTC	CASSFIQGAETQYF
.	TRBV5-6	TRBJ2-1	.	TGTGCCAGCAGCTCGCACTGGGGGAGAGGGAATGAGCAGTTCTTC	CASSSHWGRGNEQFF
.	TRBV4-1	TRBJ1-1	.	TGCGCCAGCAGCCGGACAGCGAACACTGAAGCTTTCTTT	CASSRTANTEAFF
.	TRBV11-2	TRBJ2-1	TRBD1	TGTGCCAGCAGCTTAGACTGGGGACAGCAGTACAATGAGCAGTTCTTC	CASSLDWGQQYNEQFF
.	TRBV5-6	TRBJ1-1	.	TGTGCCAGCAGCTTATTAAACGCTGGCAGCCCTGAAGCTTTCTTT	CASSLLNAGSPEAFF
once	TRBV27	TRBJ1-1	.	TGTGCCAGCAGTTTATCGAGATCGGGGGACCAGGAAGCTTTCTTT	CASSLSRSGDQEAFF
.	TRBV25-1	TRBJ2-2	.	TGTGCCAGCAGAGGCTGGGGGACCGGGGAGCTGTTTTTT	CASRGWGTGELFF
.	TRBV4-3	TRBJ1-2	.	TGCGCCAGCAGCCCCACCCGCTTCATCCATGGCTACACCTTC	CASSPTRFIHGYTF
.	TRBV19	TRBJ1-1	.	TGTGCCAGTAGTATGTACAGCCTGAACACTGAAGCTTTCTTT	CASSMYSLNTEAFF
once	TRBV5-4	TRBJ2-1	TRBD2	TGTGCCAGCAGCTTGGATAGCGGGGGGGCCAATGAGCAGTTCTTC	CASSLDSGGANEQFF
.	TRBV19	TRBJ2-7	.	TGTGCTTCGTCGTCAGCTATCTCCTACGAGCAGTACTTC	CASSSAISYEQYF
.	TRBV11-2	TRBJ2-7	TRBD2	TGTGCCAGCAGCTCCAGGCCTAGCGGGAGTTACGAGCAGTACTTC	CASSSRPSGSYEQYF
.	TRBV10-2	TRBJ1-5	TRBD1	TGCGCCAGCAGTGAGTCGATGCGTACGACAGGGAGTCAGCCCCAGCATTTT	CASSESMRTTGSQPQHF
.	TRBV5-4	TRBJ2-1	.	TGTGCCAGCAGCTTGTGGCTGGGGAACAATGAGCAGTTCTTC	CASSLWLGNNEQFF
.	TRBV11-2	TRBJ2-7	.	TGTGCCAGCAGCTTATTAACAGGGTTCGGGGGCTACGAGCAGTACTTC	CASSLLTGFGGYEQYF
once	TRBV5-6	TRBJ2-1	TRBD2	TGTGCCAGCAGCTTGGGCGGGACTAGCGGTTGGGGTGAGCAGTTCTTC	CASSLGGTSGWGEQFF
.	TRBV25-1	TRBJ2-2	.	TGTGCCAGCAGTGAGCAGGGGCAAGTCACCGGGGAGCTGTTTTTT	CASSEQGQVTGELFF
.	TRBV7-9	TRBJ1-2	.	TGTGCCAGCAGCAATACCGACAGCTATGGCTACACCTTC	CASSNTDSYGYTF
.	TRBV7-9	TRBJ1-1	.	TGTGCCAGCAGCTCCCGACAGAACACTGAAGCTTTCTTT	CASSSRQNTEAFF
once	TRBV25-1	TRBJ1-2	.	TGTGCCAGCAGTGCGATCTCTCCTGGGGGCTACACCTTC	CASSAISPGGYTF
.	TRBV27	TRBJ2-1	TRBD2	TGTGCCAGCAGTTTGGGACTAGCGGGAGTTAAGGAGCAGTTCTTC	CASSLGLAGVKEQFF
.	TRBV28	TRBJ1-4	TRBD1	TGTGCCAGCAGTTTAAATCACGAGACAGGGGGCGGTGAAAAACTGTTTTTT	CASSLNHETGGGEKLFF
.	TRBV7-9	TRBJ2-5	.	TGTGCCAGCAGCCCAATAGCGGAACAAGAGACCCAGTACTTC	CASSPIAEQETQYF
.	TRBV28	TRBJ2-7	TRBD2	TGTGCCAGCAGTGATCCTAGCGGGAGGACCTACGAGCAGTACTTC	CASSDPSGRTYEQYF
.	TRBV30	TRBJ1-1	TRBD1	TGTGCCTGGAGTTCGCTACAGGGGAGGACTGAAGCTTTCTTT	CAWSSLQGRTEAFF
.	TRBV19	TRBJ2-7	.	TGTGCCAGTGCCCCGGGTGGCGGATCCTACGAGCAGTACTTC	CASAPGGGSYEQYF
.	TRBV5-1	TRBJ2-2	TRBD2	TGCGCCAGCAGCCCCACTAGCGGGAAGGGATACACCGGGGAGCTGTTTTTT	CASSPTSGKGYTGELFF
.	TRBV21-1	TRBJ1-2	.	TGTGCCAGCAACGAACAGGGGTATGGCTACACCTTC	CASNEQGYGYTF
.	TRBV6-1	TRBJ1-2	.	TGTGCCAGCAGTGGCTGGACAGCCTATGGCTACACCTTC	CASSGWTAYGYTF
.	TRBV19	TRBJ1-1	.	TGTGCCAGTAGTATTTGGGGAGTGGGGAACACTGAAGCTTTCTTT	CASSIWGVGNTEAFF
.	TRBV27	TRBJ1-5	TRBD1	TGTGCCAGCAGTGGCATAGACAGGGGCGTTCATTTT	CASSGIDRGVHF
.	TRBV4-1	TRBJ2-2	.	TGCGCCAGCAGCCAAGTCCCTGGGTCTGACACCGGGGAGCTGTTTTTT	CASSQVPGSDTGELFF
.	TRBV2	TRBJ2-1	TRBD2	TGTGCCAGCAGCGAGAGCGGGAGTCCCTACAATGAGCAGTTCTTC	CASSESGSPYNEQFF
medium-sized	TRBV6-1	TRBJ1-4	TRBD1	TGTGCCAGCAGTGACCAGACAGGGGGATCGGGAGAAAAACTGTTTTTT	CASSDQTGGSGEKLFF
.	TRBV2	TRBJ2-5	TRBD2	TGTGCCAGCAGTGGGGGAGTAGGACTAGCGGGAGCGGAGACCCAGTACTTC	CASSGGVGLAGAETQYF
.	TRBV5-3	TRBJ1-5	.	TGTGCCAGAACCCCCCCTTGCTCCGACTATAGCAATCAGCCCCAGCATTTT	CARTPPCSDYSNQPQHF
.	TRBV25-1	TRBJ1-4	TRBD1	TGTGCCAGCAGTGCAGACAGGGGGAATGAAAAACTGTTTTTT	CASSADRGNEKLFF
.	TRBV4-2	TRBJ2-5	.	TGTGCCAGCAGCCCCGGGAGTAAGGAGACCCAGTACTTC	CASSPGSKETQYF